The rows below give T cell receptor beta chains drawn from one sample of a study of cytomegalovirus exposure and HLA in healthy donors. Generated by immunoSEQ multiplex PCR, the TCRdb table keeps only in-frame clones and is missing some. The ten top clones account for approximately 13%, within a sample of about 55,000 clones. Input material: PBMCs. Receptors were obtained from a woman aged 55-70 years in good health and CMV-seropositive. Each CDR3 is given with its conserved first and last residue. D genes are given only for firm matches. Where a row states a size, it is once, few, many or the class of an expanded clone; other rows omit it.

cdr3_aa cdr3_nt d_call clone_size j_call v_call
CASSQVGGSGNQPQHF TGCGCCAGCAGCCAAGTAGGAGGGAGTGGCAATCAGCCCCAGCATTTT NA NA TRBJ1-5 TRBV4-1
CASSDTNEQFF TGTGCCAGCAGTGACACCAATGAGCAGTTCTTC NA NA TRBJ2-1 TRBV28
CASSPLGGDKVEKLFF TGTGCCAGCAGCCCCCTAGGGGGAGACAAGGTGGAAAAACTGTTTTTT NA NA TRBJ1-4 TRBV14
CASSPPGGLNTEAFF TGTGCCAGCTCACCACCGGGGGGGCTGAACACTGAAGCTTTCTTT NA NA TRBJ1-1 TRBV18
CASTRGDAPKGTGELFF TGCGCCAGCACCCGGGGTGACGCCCCCAAGGGCACCGGGGAGCTGTTTTTT NA NA TRBJ2-2 TRBV5-1
CASKAAGGTSYEQYF TGTGCCAGTAAAGCAGCGGGGGGGACCTCCTACGAGCAGTACTTC TRBD2 NA TRBJ2-7 TRBV19
CASTQGDTQYF TGCGCCAGCACCCAGGGCGATACGCAGTATTTT NA medium-sized TRBJ2-3 TRBV10-2
CASTLDRPNEKLFF TGCGCCAGCACCTTAGACAGACCTAATGAAAAACTGTTTTTT NA NA TRBJ1-4 TRBV5-1
CASSQGALLYGYTF TGCGCCAGCAGTCAGGGGGCGCTCCTCTATGGCTACACCTTC TRBD1 NA TRBJ1-2 TRBV5-1
CASSYSDRLDTEAFF TGTGCCAGCAGTTACTCGGACAGGTTAGACACTGAAGCTTTCTTT TRBD1 NA TRBJ1-1 TRBV6-5
CSVEGLEGTQYF TGCAGCGTTGAAGGGCTAGAGGGGACCCAGTACTTC NA NA TRBJ2-5 TRBV29-1
CASSWGQQGARGYTF TGTGCCAGCAGTTGGGGGCAACAGGGGGCGCGGGGCTACACCTTC TRBD1 NA TRBJ1-2 TRBV28
CASTQGRVYTEAFF TGTGCCAGCACCCAGGGTAGGGTATACACTGAAGCTTTCTTT NA NA TRBJ1-1 TRBV2
CASSLDPRVGYTF TGTGCCAGCAGTCTCGACCCCAGGGTTGGCTACACCTTC NA NA TRBJ1-2 TRBV6-6
CASSFSGTGEETQYF TGCGCCAGCAGCTTTTCTGGGACAGGAGAAGAGACCCAGTACTTC TRBD1 NA TRBJ2-5 TRBV5-1
CASRRDNREEQFF TGCGCCAGCAGACGGGACAACAGGGAGGAGCAGTTCTTC NA NA TRBJ2-1 TRBV5-1
CASRLSTGTSPTEAFF TGTGCAAGTCGCTTGTCGACAGGGACCTCACCCACTGAAGCTTTCTTT NA NA TRBJ1-1 TRBV12-2
CASSPTVAGEQYF TGTGCCAGCAGTCCGACTGTGGCCGGCGAGCAGTACTTC NA NA TRBJ2-7 TRBV27
CASSLVDRAGNTIYF TGTGCCAGCAGCTTAGTCGACAGGGCTGGAAACACCATATATTTT TRBD1 NA TRBJ1-3 TRBV7-8
CASSLTDEQFF TGTGCCAGCAGCCTCACAGATGAGCAGTTCTTC NA NA TRBJ2-1 TRBV11-3
CASSGQGQAYEQYF TGTGCCAGCAGCGGCCAAGGACAGGCCTACGAGCAGTACTTC TRBD1 NA TRBJ2-7 TRBV5-8
CASSPQGEAFF TGTGCCAGCAGCCCTCAGGGTGAAGCTTTCTTT NA medium-sized TRBJ1-1 TRBV11-3
CASSVQDRLNEKLFF TGTGCCAGCAGCGTACAGGACAGGCTTAATGAAAAACTGTTTTTT TRBD1 NA TRBJ1-4 TRBV9
CASSQDLRTGGAYEQYF TGCGCCAGCAGCCAAGATCTCAGGACAGGGGGAGCCTACGAGCAGTACTTC TRBD1 NA TRBJ2-7 TRBV4-1
CASSEGRVYGYTF TGTGCCAGCAGTGAAGGCAGGGTCTATGGCTACACCTTC NA NA TRBJ1-2 TRBV6-1
CASTTDRVNTEAFF TGCGCCAGCACCACCGACAGGGTGAACACTGAAGCTTTCTTT TRBD1 NA TRBJ1-1 TRBV4-1
CASSLGDRDQPQHF TGTGCCAGCAGCTTAGGGGATCGAGATCAGCCCCAGCATTTT NA NA TRBJ1-5 TRBV5-4
CASSSAQSGKIYEQYF TGTGCCAGCAGCTCGGCCCAAAGCGGGAAGATTTACGAGCAGTACTTC TRBD2 NA TRBJ2-7 TRBV7-2
CASSLQQNTEAFF TGCGCCAGCAGCTTACAGCAGAACACTGAAGCTTTCTTT NA NA TRBJ1-1 TRBV5-1
CASSVTGGPTGELFF TGTGCCAGCAGCGTTACGGGGGGGCCCACCGGGGAGCTGTTTTTT TRBD2 NA TRBJ2-2 TRBV9
CASSQRDSEAEAFF TGCGCCAGCAGCCAGCGGGACAGCGAGGCTGAAGCTTTCTTT TRBD1 NA TRBJ1-1 TRBV4-1
CASSYRQPHEQYF TGTGCCAGCAGTTACCGACAGCCACACGAGCAGTACTTC NA NA TRBJ2-7 TRBV6-6
CASSSHWTGVTYGYTF TGTGCCAGCAGCTCCCATTGGACAGGGGTAACCTATGGCTACACCTTC TRBD1 NA TRBJ1-2 TRBV5-5
CASSIASQVLGDYGYTF TGTGCCAGTAGTATAGCTTCCCAGGTGCTGGGCGACTATGGCTACACCTTC NA NA TRBJ1-2 TRBV19
CASSLGGQRRNTQYF TGTGCCAGCAGCTTAGGGGGACAAAGAAGAAATACGCAGTATTTT NA NA TRBJ2-3 TRBV11-2
CASSLSGRANTGELFF TGCGCCAGCAGCTTGAGTGGCAGGGCGAACACCGGGGAGCTGTTTTTT NA NA TRBJ2-2 TRBV5-1
CARSFQDEQFF TGCGCCAGAAGCTTCCAGGATGAGCAGTTCTTC NA NA TRBJ2-1 TRBV5-1
CASSLFERGGSGELFF TGTGCCAGCAGCTTGTTTGAGCGGGGGGGCTCCGGGGAGCTGTTTTTT TRBD2 NA TRBJ2-2 TRBV5-6
CASSFVGGAGEQYF TGTGCCAGCAGTTTTGTGGGGGGGGCTGGCGAGCAGTACTTC NA NA TRBJ2-7 TRBV28
CASSYSASSYGYTF TGTGCCAGCAGTTACTCAGCCTCATCGTATGGCTACACCTTC NA NA TRBJ1-2 TRBV6-5
CASSEVRNSPLHF TGTGCCAGCAGTGAAGTCCGGAATTCACCCCTCCACTTT NA NA TRBJ1-6 TRBV6-1